This T cell receptor beta chain was retrieved from a study of shared clonotypes between healthy human individuals. Measured with immunoSEQ multiplex PCR; TCRdb has only the in-frame clones, and not every one. Counted here are some 900,000 clones, approximately 80% occurring once; the ten biggest clones make up about 1.5%. V lost 5 bases, J lost 5 bases, and 5 bases stayed unmatched. Germline-derived CDR1 and CDR2 are SGHTA and FQGNSA. The CDR3 spans 16 residues. This TCR was recovered from a man younger than 30 in good health. Sample: memory CD4+ T cells sorted from blood. The subset denotes: CD45RA-negative fraction. The chain joins TRBV7-2 to TRBJ2-2; the match to TRBD2 covers 13 bases. The DNA of the CDR3 is TGTGCCAGCAGCCGGCCGGGACTAGCGGGGACCGGGGAGCTGTTTTTT. It specifies CASSRPGLAGTGELFF.